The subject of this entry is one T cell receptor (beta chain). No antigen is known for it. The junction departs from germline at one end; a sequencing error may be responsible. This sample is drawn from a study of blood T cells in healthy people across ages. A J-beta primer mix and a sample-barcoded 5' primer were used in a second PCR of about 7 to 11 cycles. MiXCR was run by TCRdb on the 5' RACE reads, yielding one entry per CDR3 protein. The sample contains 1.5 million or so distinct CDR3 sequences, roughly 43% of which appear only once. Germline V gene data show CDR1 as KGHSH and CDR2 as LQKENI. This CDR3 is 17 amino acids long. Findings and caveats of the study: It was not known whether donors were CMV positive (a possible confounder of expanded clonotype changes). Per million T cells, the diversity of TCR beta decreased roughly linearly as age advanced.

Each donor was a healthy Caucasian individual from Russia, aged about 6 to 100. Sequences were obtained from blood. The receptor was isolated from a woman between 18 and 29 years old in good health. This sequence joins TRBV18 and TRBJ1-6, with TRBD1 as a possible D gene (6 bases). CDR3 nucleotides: TGTGCCAGCTCGCCACTTGACAGGCGCCTTACTAATTCACCCCTCCACTTT. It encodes CASSPLDRRLTNSPLHF.